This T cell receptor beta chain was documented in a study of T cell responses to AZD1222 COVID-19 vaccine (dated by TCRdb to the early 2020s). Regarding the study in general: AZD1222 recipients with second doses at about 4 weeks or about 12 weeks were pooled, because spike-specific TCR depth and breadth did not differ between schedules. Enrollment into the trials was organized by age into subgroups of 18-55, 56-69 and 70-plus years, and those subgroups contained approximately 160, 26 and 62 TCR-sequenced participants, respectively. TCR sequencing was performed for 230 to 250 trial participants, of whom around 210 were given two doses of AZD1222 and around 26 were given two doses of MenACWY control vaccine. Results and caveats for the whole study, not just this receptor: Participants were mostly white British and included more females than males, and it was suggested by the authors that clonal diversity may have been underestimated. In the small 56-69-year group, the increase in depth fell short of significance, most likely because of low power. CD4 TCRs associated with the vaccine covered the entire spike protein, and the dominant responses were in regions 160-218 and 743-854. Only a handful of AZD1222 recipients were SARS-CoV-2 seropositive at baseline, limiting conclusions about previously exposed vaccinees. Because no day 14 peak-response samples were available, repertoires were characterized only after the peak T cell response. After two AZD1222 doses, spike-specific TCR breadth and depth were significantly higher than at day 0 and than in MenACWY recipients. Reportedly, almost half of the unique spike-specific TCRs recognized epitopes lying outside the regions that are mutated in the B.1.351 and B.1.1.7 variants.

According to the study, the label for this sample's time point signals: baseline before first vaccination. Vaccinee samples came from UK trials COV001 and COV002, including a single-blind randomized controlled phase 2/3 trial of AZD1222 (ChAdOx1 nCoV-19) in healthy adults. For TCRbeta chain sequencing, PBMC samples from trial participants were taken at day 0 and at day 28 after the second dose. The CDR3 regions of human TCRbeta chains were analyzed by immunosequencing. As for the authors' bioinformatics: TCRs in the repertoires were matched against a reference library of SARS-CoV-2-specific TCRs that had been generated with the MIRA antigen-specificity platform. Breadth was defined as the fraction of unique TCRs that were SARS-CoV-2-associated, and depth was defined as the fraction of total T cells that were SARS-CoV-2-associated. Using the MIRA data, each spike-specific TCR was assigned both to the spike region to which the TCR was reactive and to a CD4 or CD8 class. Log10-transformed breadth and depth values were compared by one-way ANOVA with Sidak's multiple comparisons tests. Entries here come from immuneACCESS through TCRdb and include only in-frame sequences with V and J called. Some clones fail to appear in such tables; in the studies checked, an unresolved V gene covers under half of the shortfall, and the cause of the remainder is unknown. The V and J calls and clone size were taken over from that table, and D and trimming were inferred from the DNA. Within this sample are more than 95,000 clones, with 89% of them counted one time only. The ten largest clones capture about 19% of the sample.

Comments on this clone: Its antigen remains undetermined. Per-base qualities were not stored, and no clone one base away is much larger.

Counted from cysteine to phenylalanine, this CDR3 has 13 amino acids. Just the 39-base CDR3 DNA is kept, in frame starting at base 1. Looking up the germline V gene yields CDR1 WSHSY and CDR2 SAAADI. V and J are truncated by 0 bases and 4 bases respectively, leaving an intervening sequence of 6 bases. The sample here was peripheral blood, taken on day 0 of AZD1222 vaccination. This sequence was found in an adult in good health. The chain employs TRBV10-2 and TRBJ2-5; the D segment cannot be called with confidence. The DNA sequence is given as TGCGCCAGCAGTGAGTCGGGTAGAGAGACCCAGTACTTC. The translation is CASSESGRETQYF.